The sequence of this T cell receptor beta chain was determined in a study of identical twins. Each donor was a healthy Caucasian. Addition of a universal primer site occurred through template switching, and cDNA carried unique molecular identifiers. TCRdb re-called the 5' RACE reads through MiXCR, storing one row per CDR3 protein. The sample gives hundreds of thousands of distinct CDR3 sequences, around 6.1% of which show up once; about 2% is in the top ten. Study-level findings and limits: For out-of-frame alpha sequences shared by twins, low generation probability was in excess.

Germline assignment: CDR1 LGHDT and CDR2 YNNKEL (reference sequence). CDR3 size: 15 residues. The V gene lost 1 base and the J gene lost 5 bases, with 14 bases spanning the gap. Concerning this clonotype itself: No antigen is known for it.

The sequence was collected from a man aged 18-30 years in good health. The sample comprised naive T cells sorted from blood. The chain is built from TRBV3-1 and TRBJ2-5, with a weak D call TRBD2 (5 bases). The CDR3 sequence is CASSQGVDSGETQYF. The CDR3 nucleotides read TGTGCCAGCAGCCAAGGGGTGGACTCCGGGGAGACCCAGTACTTC.